Shown below are 21 T cell receptor beta chains from a single sample sequenced in a study of shared clonotypes between healthy human individuals. Naive CD8 cells comprised CD45RO-negative, CCR7-positively selected cells, excluding terminally differentiated effector memory CD45RA+ cells. The method was immunoSEQ multiplex PCR; TCRdb's version includes in-frame clones alone and lacks a portion of them. There are around 1,900,000 clones in the sample; just over 90% occur only once, and more than 1.5% lies in the top ten. The sample was naive CD8+ T cells from PBMCs. These receptors originate from a man aged 18 to 29 in good health. Some clones in this sample may be carry-over from other donors' samples.

The chain combines TRBV7-9 with TRBJ2-3; the D is unclear. Trimming pared 1 base from V and 8 bases from J, leaving 10 bases between. The CDR3 consists of 13 residues. Germline V gene sequence: CDR1 SEHNR, CDR2 FQNEAQ (reference sequence). The CDR3 loop reads CASSLEDDRTQYF. As DNA, the CDR3 is TGTGCCAGCAGCTTAGAGGACGATCGTACGCAGTATTTT.

The V gene is TRBV11-2, the J gene TRBJ2-7; weak D call: TRBD1 (5 bases). Trimming left V 1 base short and J 2 bases short, with 15 bases between. The CDR3 loop spans 16 amino acids. Germline V gene lookup returns CDR1 SGHAT and CDR2 FQNNGV. The CDR3: CASSLALSQGAYEQYF. The CDR3 bases are TGTGCCAGCAGCTTAGCCCTCTCGCAGGGCGCCTACGAGCAGTACTTC.

The chain has TRBV15 and TRBJ1-3; perhaps TRBD1 as D (6 bases). Germline CDR1 LNHNV, CDR2 YYDKDF (reference sequence). Deletions cut 0 bases from V and 0 bases from J, with 12 bases between. The CDR3 is 17 amino acids. The CDR3 DNA sequence: TGTGCCACCAGCAGAGATAGTGGACAGTCCTCTGGAAACACCATATATTTT. Encoded protein: CATSRDSGQSSGNTIYF.

This clone has a handful of counts. This sequence joins TRBV2 and TRBJ1-1; no firm D call. Trimming pared 6 bases from V and 7 bases from J, leaving 12 bases between. Germline CDR1 SNHLY, CDR2 FYNNEI. The CDR3 length is 12 residues. The CDR3 DNA reads TGTGCCAGCAGACCAAGGGCCGGTGAAGCTTTCTTT. This translates into CASRPRAGEAFF.

The chain links TRBV13 to TRBJ2-7, with D perhaps matching TRBD2 (6 bases). The CDR3 consists of 15 residues. CDR1 and CDR2 from the germline V gene are PRHDT and FYEKMQ (reference sequence). Trimming took off 1 base at V and 0 bases at J, with 10 bases between the two ends. CDR3 in amino acids: CASSLESGSSYEQYF. The CDR3 DNA sequence: TGTGCCAGCAGCTTAGAGTCCGGGAGCTCCTACGAGCAGTACTTC. The full variable domain, its missing parts supplied by reference TRBV13 and TRBJ2-7, is AAGVIQSPRHLIKEKRETATLKCYPIPRHDTVYWYQQGPGQDPQFLISFYEKMQSDKGSIPDRFSAQQFSDYHSELNMSSLELGDSALYFCASSLESGSSYEQYFGPGTRLTVT.

The chain couples TRBV2 to TRBJ1-1; D is uncertain. Germline lookup yields CDR1 SNHLY and CDR2 FYNNEI. The ends were cut back, 1 base at V and 4 bases at J, with 16 bases in the middle. CDR3 size: 16 residues. The CDR3 here is CASSEGIHLMGTEAFF. CDR3 bases: TGTGCCAGCAGTGAAGGAATCCATTTAATGGGCACTGAAGCTTTCTTT.

V usage is TRBV7-8 and J usage is TRBJ2-7, with unresolved D. The CDR3 contains 15 residues. Trimming shortened V by 1 base and J by 0 bases, and 10 bases separated the two germline ends. The germline V gene encodes CDR1 SGHVS and CDR2 FQNEAQ. This chain's CDR3 is CASSLEGGYSYEQYF. The DNA of the CDR3 is TGTGCCAGCAGCTTAGAGGGCGGATACTCCTACGAGCAGTACTTC.

The V gene is TRBV10-2, the J gene TRBJ2-7, with D tentatively TRBD1 (5 bases). Trimming pared 4 bases from V and 5 bases from J, leaving 15 bases between. Germline lookup yields CDR1 WSHSY and CDR2 SAAADI. The CDR3 spans 14 residues. CDR3 sequence: CASSGDSRANEQYF. The DNA for the CDR3 is TGCGCCAGCAGTGGAGATTCCAGGGCAAACGAGCAGTACTTC.

A word on this clone: At one end the junction does not follow the germline gene, possibly because of a read error. The DNA of the CDR3 is TGTGCCAGCAGCTTGGCGGGGATCTACGAGCGGTACTTC. Protein product: CASSLAGIYERYF. This sequence joins TRBV5-6 and TRBJ2-7; possibly TRBD2 for D (5 bases). Germline lookup yields CDR1 SGHDT and CDR2 YYEEEE. This CDR3 has 13 residues.

V gene TRBV27 combines with J gene TRBJ2-6; D is perhaps TRBD1 or TRBD2 (5 bases each). Germline V CDR1 and CDR2: MNHEY, SMNVEV (reference sequence). V was cut by 5 bases and J by 0 bases, with 17 bases left in between. The CDR3 is made up of 18 amino acids. The CDR3 coding sequence is TGTGCCAGCAGTCCCCGGGACGGCCCCTTCTCTGGGGCCAACGTCCTGACTTTC. Translated: CASSPRDGPFSGANVLTF.

CDR3 sequence reads: CASSLGLAGAEDFREQYF. The CDR3 region has the DNA TGTGCCAGCAGCTTGGGACTAGCGGGAGCCGAGGACTTCCGTGAGCAGTACTTC. The rearrangement links TRBV7-9 to TRBJ2-7; 14 positions match TRBD2. This CDR3 comprises 18 residues. The germline V gene has CDR1 SEHNR and CDR2 FQNEAQ (reference sequence). V lost 3 bases, J lost 7 bases, and 14 bases stayed unmatched.

The rearrangement links TRBV28 to TRBJ1-1, with 7 bases aligning to TRBD1. The J segment lost 1 base and the V segment lost 6 bases, leaving 5 bases of the junction unmatched. CDR3 length equals 14 residues. Germline V gene sequence: CDR1 MDHEN, CDR2 SYDVKM. CDR3 residues: CASRNRDRNTEAFF. The CDR3 coding sequence is TGTGCCAGCAGAAACCGGGACAGGAACACTGAAGCTTTCTTT.

The genes are TRBV6-5 and TRBJ2-7; the match to TRBD2 covers 7 bases. Losses at the gene ends were 6 bases for V and 3 bases for J; bases not matched to a gene: 8. The CDR3 is 14 residues long. CDR1 is MNHEY and CDR2 is SVGAGI in the germline V gene. The CDR3 DNA follows: TGTGCCAGCAGCGAGCGGGGAACGGACTACGAGCAGTACTTC. Its translation: CASSERGTDYEQYF.

Concerning this clone: Germline is not matched at one junction end, which may reflect a read error. V gene TRBV7-9 combines with J gene TRBJ1-1; D not resolved. The CDR3 is 12 residues long. The germline gives CDR1 SEHNR, CDR2 FQNEAQ (reference sequence). The CDR3 here is CASSPPLPDAFF. As DNA, the CDR3 is TGTGCCAGCAGCCCCCCTCTGCCTGACGCTTTCTTT. The whole variable domain, filled in from reference TRBV7-9 and TRBJ1-1, reads DTGVSQNPRHKITKRGQNVTFRCDPISEHNRLYWYRQTLGQGPEFLTYFQNEAQLEKSRLLSDRFSAERPKGSFSTLEIQRTEQGDSAMYLCASSPPLPDAFFGQGTRLTVV.

This chain connects TRBV27 to TRBJ2-1, with a weak D call TRBD2 (6 bases). Germline lookup yields CDR1 MNHEY and CDR2 SMNVEV (reference sequence). Trimming removed 5 bases at V and 0 bases at J, with 8 bases between. CDR3 length equals 14 residues. The CDR3 loop reads CASSKTSSYNEQFF. CDR3 DNA: TGTGCCAGCAGTAAGACTAGCTCCTACAATGAGCAGTTCTTC.

This rearrangement joins TRBV7-6 to TRBJ2-3; D unclear. Germline-derived CDR1 and CDR2 are SGHVS and FNYEAQ. Trimming shortened V by 1 base and J by 0 bases, and 11 bases separated the two germline ends. The CDR3 has 16 residues. The CDR3 here is CASSLVGASSTDTQYF. The DNA of the CDR3 is TGTGCCAGCAGCTTAGTTGGCGCTTCTAGCACAGATACGCAGTATTTT.

The CDR3 DNA reads TGTGCCAGCAGAGGGACCGTCTACGAGCAGTACTTC. As protein: CASRGTVYEQYF. This chain connects TRBV6-5 to TRBJ2-7; the D call may be TRBD1 or TRBD2 (5 bases each). CDR1 is MNHEY and CDR2 is SVGAGI in the germline V gene. CDR3 length: 12 residues. The V end lost 6 bases, the J end lost 3 bases, and 9 bases lay between the germline ends.

This clone was detected a few times. The chain couples TRBV19 to TRBJ2-2; D unclear. With 7 bases removed from V and 1 base from J, the gap between germline ends came to 13 bases. Per germline, CDR1 LNHDA and CDR2 SQIVND (reference sequence). The CDR3 has 15 amino acids. DNA of the CDR3: TGTGCCAGTATCCCTTTTGCAGAGAACACCGGGGAGCTGTTTTTT. Translation: CASIPFAENTGELFF.

This chain uses TRBV4-1 with TRBJ2-7, with 9 bases that match TRBD1. This CDR3 spans 15 amino acids. Germline CDR1 is MGHRA and CDR2 is YSYEKL. The trim removed 6 bases at V and 2 bases at J, leaving 8 bases unmatched. The CDR3 nucleotides are TGCGCCAGCAGGCTACAGGGGGCTGGGACCTACGAGCAGTACTTC. This encodes CASRLQGAGTYEQYF.

The chain uses TRBV7-9 and TRBJ2-1, with 12 bases identical to TRBD2. The trim removed 8 bases at V and 10 bases at J, leaving 15 bases unmatched. CDR3 length: 16 amino acids. In germline, CDR1 is SEHNR, CDR2 FQNEAQ (reference sequence). CDR3 amino acids: CASQGSSSGRASEQFF. CDR3 DNA: TGTGCCAGCCAGGGGTCGTCTAGCGGGAGGGCCAGCGAGCAGTTCTTC.

J is TRBJ2-1 and V is TRBV4-1; 9 bases agree with TRBD2. The length of the CDR3 is 16 residues. From germline, CDR1 is MGHRA and CDR2 YSYEKL. The V gene end was trimmed by 3 bases and the J gene end by 4 bases; junction bases not matched to a gene: 7. The DNA of the CDR3 is TGCGCCAGCAGCCACCGACTAGCGGACAAATACAATGAGCAGTTCTTC. It specifies CASSHRLADKYNEQFF.